This T cell receptor beta chain was captured by sequencing in a study of PD-1 blockade in classical Hodgkin lymphoma. Sequencing used immunoSEQ multiplex PCR; TCRdb keeps in-frame clones, though not all of them. The sample has around 19,000 clones, 60% to 80% seen once. Study observations and caveats: Baseline TCR diversity was reportedly lower in newly diagnosed patients than in healthy donors. It was reported as lower still in relapsed/refractory patients. TCR diversity rose significantly by C4D1 in CD4+ but not CD8+ cells. Whoever responded completely had baseline diversity much like that seen in newly diagnosed patients.

Time point denoted: cycle 4 day 1 (C4D1), after six to seven weeks of nivolumab. Exposure to brentuximab vedotin varied, and each patient had relapsed following autologous stem cell transplantation. The CDR3 consists of 15 residues. CDR1 is SGHTA and CDR2 is FQGNSA in the germline V gene. Deletions cut 5 bases from V and 1 base from J, with 14 bases between. With respect to this clone: Its target is not known.

This specimen was peripheral blood mononuclear cells (PBMCs), taken before the fourth cycle of nivolumab. The rearrangement joins TRBV7-2 to TRBJ1-2; TRBD1 is a possible D gene (6 bases). This sequence was found in a human donor with classical Hodgkin lymphoma. The CDR3 coding sequence is TGTGCCAGCAGCACCCTAGGGGGGATTAACTATGGCTACACCTTC. Translated: CASSTLGGINYGYTF.